This is a list of T cell receptor beta chains from one sample in a study of T-cell memory formation after mild COVID-19. TCRdb re-called the 5' RACE reads with MiXCR, one entry per CDR3 protein. The profile covers fewer than 450,000 distinct CDR3 sequences, with 20% to 25% appearing a single time and roughly 8.7% taken by the ten largest. The sequenced sample was PBMCs or a T cell subset sorted from them (not recorded which). The receptors were gathered from an adult woman who had mild COVID-19 (a few samples of this study predate the infection). Cell type and time point are not known. The CDR3 runs from the conserved cysteine through the conserved F or W. D genes are given only for firm matches. A clone size is listed for some rows: how often the clone was seen (once, few, many), or a class if it is expanded.

size: few; J: TRBJ2-7; D: .; V: TRBV6-1; DNA: TGTGCCAGCAGTGTAGGACCCCGGAAGGGGTACGAGCAGTACTTC; CDR3: CASSVGPRKGYEQYF
size: .; J: TRBJ1-1; D: .; V: TRBV4-1; DNA: TGCGCCAGCAGCCAAGACGGGGTCCCTGAAGCTTTCTTT; CDR3: CASSQDGVPEAFF
size: .; J: TRBJ2-7; D: TRBD1; V: TRBV14; DNA: TGTGCCAGCAGCCATGCCTGGACAGGGGTCGAGCAGTACTTC; CDR3: CASSHAWTGVEQYF
size: .; J: TRBJ2-1; D: .; V: TRBV7-9; DNA: TGTGCCAGCAGCTTAGTAGTCCATGAGCAGTTCTTC; CDR3: CASSLVVHEQFF
size: many; J: TRBJ2-7; D: .; V: TRBV18; DNA: TGTGCCAGCTCACCGACAGGCTACGAGCAGTACTTC; CDR3: CASSPTGYEQYF
size: few; J: TRBJ1-1; D: TRBD1; V: TRBV6-5; DNA: TGTGCCAGCAAGACAGGGGGCATGAACACTGAAGCTTTCTTT; CDR3: CASKTGGMNTEAFF
size: .; J: TRBJ1-2; D: TRBD1; V: TRBV3-1; DNA: TGTGCCAGCAGCCAAGGGGACAGTTCGGAGGGCTACACCTTC; CDR3: CASSQGDSSEGYTF
size: .; J: TRBJ2-7; D: .; V: TRBV12-3/TRBV12-4; DNA: TGTGCCAGCAGCTCCGACTTGGGGTCATCCTACGAGCAGTACTTC; CDR3: CASSSDLGSSYEQYF
size: few; J: TRBJ1-2; D: .; V: TRBV20-1; DNA: TGCAGTGCCCAAAGCGGGACCTTC; CDR3: CSAQSGTF
size: many; J: TRBJ1-2; D: .; V: TRBV5-5; DNA: TGCGCCAGCAGCTTGGAAGGAGACTATGGCTACACCTTC; CDR3: CASSLEGDYGYTF
size: few; J: TRBJ2-1; D: .; V: TRBV27; DNA: TGTGCCAGCAGTTTCGGCGTTTACAATGAGCAGTTCTTC; CDR3: CASSFGVYNEQFF
size: .; J: TRBJ2-2; D: TRBD2; V: TRBV5-6; DNA: TGTGCCAGCAGCTTGGCCGGGGGGGATAGCACCGGGGAGCTGTTTTTT; CDR3: CASSLAGGDSTGELFF
size: few; J: TRBJ2-2; D: .; V: TRBV5-4; DNA: TGTGCCAGCAGCTTCATGTTTAAGGGCACCGGGGAGCTGTTTTTT; CDR3: CASSFMFKGTGELFF
size: many; J: TRBJ1-2; D: TRBD1; V: TRBV11-2; DNA: TGTGCCAGCAGCTTCGGGGGGACAGCCAAAATGGAAGGTGGCTACACCTTC; CDR3: CASSFGGTAKMEGGYTF
size: .; J: TRBJ2-3; D: .; V: TRBV5-5; DNA: TGTGCCAGCAGCTTGAGGGGGGGCGACACAGATACGCAGTATTTT; CDR3: CASSLRGGDTDTQYF
size: few; J: TRBJ2-3; D: TRBD2; V: TRBV14; DNA: TGTGCCAGCAGCCAAGATTATAGCGGGAGCACAGATACGCAGTATTTT; CDR3: CASSQDYSGSTDTQYF
size: .; J: TRBJ1-2; D: .; V: TRBV7-2; DNA: TGTGCCAGCAGCTCCAGGACTCCCTATGGCTACACCTTC; CDR3: CASSSRTPYGYTF
size: few; J: TRBJ2-1; D: .; V: TRBV29-1; DNA: TGCAGCGTTGGAGCTCCGGGGGAGCAGTTCTTC; CDR3: CSVGAPGEQFF
size: many; J: TRBJ2-3; D: .; V: TRBV27; DNA: TGTGCCAGCAGTTTATCGCGGGGCACAGATACGCAGTATTTT; CDR3: CASSLSRGTDTQYF
size: .; J: TRBJ2-1; D: .; V: TRBV9; DNA: TGTGCCAGCAGCGCGAATGATGCCTACAATGAGCAGTTCTTC; CDR3: CASSANDAYNEQFF